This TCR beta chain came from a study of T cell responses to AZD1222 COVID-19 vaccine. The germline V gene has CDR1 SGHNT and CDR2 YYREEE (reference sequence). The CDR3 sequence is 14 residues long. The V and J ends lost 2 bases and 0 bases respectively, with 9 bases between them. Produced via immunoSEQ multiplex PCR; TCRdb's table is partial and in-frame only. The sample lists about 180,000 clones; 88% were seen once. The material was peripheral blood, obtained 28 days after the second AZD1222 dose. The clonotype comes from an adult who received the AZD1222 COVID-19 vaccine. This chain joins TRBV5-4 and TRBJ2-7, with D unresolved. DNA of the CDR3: TGTGCCAGCAGCTTCGCCTCTAACTCCTACGAGCAGTACTTC. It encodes CASSFASNSYEQYF.